The rows below give T cell receptor beta chains drawn from one sample of a study of cytomegalovirus exposure and HLA in healthy donors. Profiled with immunoSEQ multiplex PCR; TCRdb holds only in-frame clones, not every one. The sample records fewer than 250,000 clones, approximately 79% being singletons. The specimen was PBMCs. These receptors were taken from a woman aged 18-29 years in good health and CMV-seronegative. Both conserved end residues are part of each CDR3. Each record gives: D gene, clone size, V gene, J gene, CDR3 protein, CDR3 DNA. The D gene is left open where the match is weak. Clone sizes are given selectively: once, few, many, or a class where the clone is expanded.

-,-,TRBV27,TRBJ1-6,CASSFVRDSPLHF,TGTGCCAGCAGTTTCGTCAGGGATTCACCCCTCCACTTT
-,-,TRBV15,TRBJ2-1,CATSRDRGGNNEQFF,TGTGCCACCAGCAGAGATCGCGGAGGGAACAATGAGCAGTTCTTC
-,-,TRBV7-8,TRBJ1-2,CASSGTRNREGYTF,TGTGCCAGCAGCGGGACCAGAAACAGGGAAGGCTACACCTTC
-,few,TRBV6-1,TRBJ1-5,CASSRGRDQPQHF,TGTGCCAGCAGTAGAGGGAGGGATCAGCCCCAGCATTTT
TRBD2,-,TRBV19,TRBJ2-5,CASKGLAGEKETQYF,TGTGCCAGTAAGGGGCTAGCGGGCGAGAAAGAGACCCAGTACTTC
-,-,TRBV6-1,TRBJ2-7,CASSLTGTYEQYF,TGTGCCAGCAGTTTGACGGGAACCTACGAGCAGTACTTC
-,-,TRBV6-6,TRBJ2-6,CATLAGSPNVLTF,TGTGCCACTCTAGCAGGCTCCCCCAACGTCCTGACTTTC
TRBD1,-,TRBV28,TRBJ1-3,CASSLGQGTGNTIYF,TGTGCCAGCAGTTTGGGACAGGGGACGGGAAACACCATATATTTT
TRBD1,-,TRBV29-1,TRBJ1-2,CSVEGRGLNYGYTF,TGCAGCGTTGAGGGCAGGGGGCTTAACTATGGCTACACCTTC
-,-,TRBV9,TRBJ1-2,CASSPGTGWGGYTF,TGTGCCAGCAGCCCGGGTACGGGGTGGGGAGGCTACACCTTC
TRBD2,few,TRBV5-1,TRBJ2-7,CASSYAYTRLAGDYEQYF,TGCGCCAGCAGCTATGCGTACACCAGACTAGCGGGGGACTACGAGCAGTACTTC
-,-,TRBV19,TRBJ1-5,CASSIVEGWQPQHF,TGTGCCAGTAGTATAGTGGAGGGGTGGCAGCCCCAGCATTTT
-,few,TRBV5-6,TRBJ1-2,CASSLVEGANYGYTF,TGTGCCAGCAGCTTGGTGGAAGGAGCTAACTATGGCTACACCTTC
-,-,TRBV7-9,TRBJ2-5,CASSPGTPQETQYF,TGTGCCAGCAGCCCCGGGACTCCCCAAGAGACCCAGTACTTC
-,-,TRBV19,TRBJ1-1,CASSIDRLANTEAFF,TGTGCCAGTAGTATAGATCGTCTGGCGAACACTGAAGCTTTCTTT
-,once,TRBV25-1,TRBJ1-3,CASSSEGNTIYF,TGTGCCAGCAGTTCCGAGGGAAACACCATATATTTT
-,once,TRBV19,TRBJ2-1,CASSVPGLLNEQFF,TGTGCCAGTAGTGTCCCGGGACTCCTCAATGAGCAGTTCTTC
-,-,TRBV30,TRBJ2-7,CACPTVEGYEQYF,TGTGCCTGCCCGACAGTGGAAGGCTACGAGCAGTACTTC
TRBD1,few,TRBV19,TRBJ1-1,CASSDPRQGFTEAFF,TGTGCCAGTAGTGATCCTAGACAGGGTTTCACTGAAGCTTTCTTT
TRBD1,-,TRBV9,TRBJ2-7,CASSVGPPSPGGTGGDEQYF,TGTGCCAGCAGCGTCGGACCACCCTCGCCCGGTGGGACAGGGGGAGACGAGCAGTACTTC
TRBD2,-,TRBV4-3,TRBJ2-1,CASSQDTKLAGVVHEQFF,TGCGCCAGCAGCCAAGATACTAAACTAGCGGGAGTAGTCCATGAGCAGTTCTTC
-,once,TRBV7-2,TRBJ2-4,CASSLAGAGLAKNIQYF,TGTGCCAGCAGCTTAGCGGGGGCAGGGTTAGCCAAAAACATTCAGTACTTC
TRBD1,-,TRBV28,TRBJ1-2,CASSFPRTGGGYTF,TGTGCCAGCAGTTTTCCTAGGACAGGGGGTGGCTACACCTTC
-,-,TRBV28,TRBJ1-2,CASSLQREYGYTF,TGTGCCAGCAGTTTGCAAAGGGAGTATGGCTACACCTTC
-,-,TRBV4-3,TRBJ1-1,CASSQGLQMNTEAFF,TGCGCCAGCAGCCAAGGTCTACAGATGAACACTGAAGCTTTCTTT
TRBD1,-,TRBV6-5,TRBJ2-6,CASSRQGWGANVLTF,TGTGCCAGCAGCCGACAGGGGTGGGGGGCCAACGTCCTGACTTTC
TRBD1,-,TRBV25-1,TRBJ2-7,CASSQLGGRTGKVEQYF,TGTGCCAGCAGTCAATTGGGCGGCCGGACAGGGAAGGTCGAGCAGTACTTC
-,-,TRBV19,TRBJ1-1,CASSMGGGRNTEAFF,TGTGCCAGTAGTATGGGAGGCGGCAGGAACACTGAAGCTTTCTTT
-,once,TRBV19,TRBJ1-2,CASRDRANYGYTF,TGTGCCAGTAGGGACAGAGCGAACTATGGCTACACCTTC
TRBD1,-,TRBV4-2,TRBJ2-7,CASSQLQGASEQYF,TGTGCCAGCAGCCAACTACAGGGGGCAAGCGAGCAGTACTTC
TRBD2,-,TRBV5-1,TRBJ2-4,CASSLLLAGAFTNIQYF,TGCGCCAGCAGCTTGTTACTAGCGGGAGCGTTCACTAACATTCAGTACTTC
TRBD2,-,TRBV28,TRBJ2-1,CASSFAGEAWEQFF,TGTGCCAGCAGTTTTGCGGGGGAGGCCTGGGAGCAGTTCTTC
TRBD2,-,TRBV5-1,TRBJ2-2,CASSSRGGNTGELFF,TGCGCCAGCAGCTCCCGCGGGGGTAACACCGGGGAGCTGTTTTTT
TRBD2,-,TRBV7-8,TRBJ2-1,CASSRSGGAGNEQFF,TGTGCCAGCAGCCGTAGCGGGGGGGCGGGGAATGAGCAGTTCTTC
-,-,TRBV20-1,TRBJ2-7,CSAREDYEQYF,TGCAGTGCCAGGGAGGACTACGAGCAGTACTTC